These T cell receptor beta chains were read from a single sample in a study of blood T cell repertoires in COVID-19. Profiled with immunoSEQ multiplex PCR; TCRdb holds only in-frame clones, not every one. The table records around 230,000 clones, approximately 88% of them present only once. Source material: peripheral blood. Receptors were obtained from a man between 40 and 49 years old with acute or convalescent COVID-19. The CDR3 runs from the conserved cysteine through the conserved F or W. The D gene is left open where the match is weak. Expanded clones are given a class, and other clones once, few, many or no size at all.

clone size: -
J gene: TRBJ2-3
D gene: TRBD2
V gene: TRBV11-2
CDR3 DNA: TGTGCCAGCAGCTACAGCGGGGCGGCGGATACGCAGTATTTT
CDR3 protein: CASSYSGAADTQYF

clone size: -
J gene: TRBJ2-5
D gene: -
V gene: TRBV2
CDR3 DNA: TGTGCCAGCAGTGATCGGCAAGAGACCCAGTACTTC
CDR3 protein: CASSDRQETQYF

clone size: -
J gene: TRBJ1-1
D gene: -
V gene: TRBV27
CDR3 DNA: TGTGCCAGCAGTTTATCGGGCGGGCTGTACGAAGCTTTCTTT
CDR3 protein: CASSLSGGLYEAFF

clone size: -
J gene: TRBJ2-7
D gene: TRBD1
V gene: TRBV2
CDR3 DNA: TGTGCCAGCAGGTTTACAGGGGGGAGCTACGAGCAGTACTTC
CDR3 protein: CASRFTGGSYEQYF

clone size: -
J gene: TRBJ1-2
D gene: TRBD1
V gene: TRBV7-9
CDR3 DNA: TGTGCCAGCAGCTTTCGTGGGACAGGGGATGGCTACACCTTC
CDR3 protein: CASSFRGTGDGYTF

clone size: -
J gene: TRBJ1-4
D gene: -
V gene: TRBV4-2
CDR3 DNA: TGTGCCAGCAGCCCTACCAGGGGCTCCCGTGAAAAACTGTTTTTT
CDR3 protein: CASSPTRGSREKLFF

clone size: -
J gene: TRBJ1-1
D gene: -
V gene: TRBV29-1
CDR3 DNA: TGCAGCGTAACCGGGGTACCGGCCGGGACTGAAGCTTTCTTT
CDR3 protein: CSVTGVPAGTEAFF

clone size: once
J gene: TRBJ1-5
D gene: -
V gene: TRBV9
CDR3 DNA: TGTGCCAGCAGCGTAGACGGGGATCAGCCCCAGCATTTT
CDR3 protein: CASSVDGDQPQHF

clone size: -
J gene: TRBJ1-3
D gene: TRBD1
V gene: TRBV2
CDR3 DNA: TGTGCCAGCAGTTTACCGGGACAGGCCGGAGTTGGCACCATATATTTT
CDR3 protein: CASSLPGQAGVGTIYF

clone size: -
J gene: TRBJ2-3
D gene: TRBD2
V gene: TRBV9
CDR3 DNA: TGTGCCAGCAGCGGGGGACTAGCGGTAGTTACAGATACGCAGTATTTT
CDR3 protein: CASSGGLAVVTDTQYF

clone size: -
J gene: TRBJ1-1
D gene: -
V gene: TRBV25-1
CDR3 DNA: TGTGCCAGCAGTGCAGCAGGGGACGTCAGAACTGAAGCTTTCTTT
CDR3 protein: CASSAAGDVRTEAFF

clone size: -
J gene: TRBJ1-4
D gene: TRBD1
V gene: TRBV5-1
CDR3 DNA: TGCGCCAGCAGCCCTATGGACAGGGAGCCTAATGAAAAACTGTTTTTT
CDR3 protein: CASSPMDREPNEKLFF

clone size: -
J gene: TRBJ2-1
D gene: -
V gene: TRBV2
CDR3 DNA: TGTGCCAGCGGGATCGGAGGGCCCAGCTCCTACAATGAGCAGTTCTTC
CDR3 protein: CASGIGGPSSYNEQFF

clone size: -
J gene: TRBJ1-2
D gene: -
V gene: TRBV10-2
CDR3 DNA: TGCGCCAGCAGAGGGGGATGGGGTGGCTATGGCTACACCTTC
CDR3 protein: CASRGGWGGYGYTF

clone size: -
J gene: TRBJ1-2
D gene: -
V gene: TRBV11-2
CDR3 DNA: TGTGCCAGCAGCCTCCGGGACACTTATGGCTACACCTTC
CDR3 protein: CASSLRDTYGYTF

clone size: few
J gene: TRBJ2-1
D gene: TRBD2
V gene: TRBV5-8
CDR3 DNA: TGTGCCAGCAGCTCCCGTTTGAGACTAGCGGGAGCACGCGAGCAGTTCTTC
CDR3 protein: CASSSRLRLAGAREQFF

clone size: -
J gene: TRBJ1-1
D gene: -
V gene: TRBV28
CDR3 DNA: TGTGCCAGCAGGGCCCCAGGGATGAACACTGAAGCTTTCTTT
CDR3 protein: CASRAPGMNTEAFF

clone size: -
J gene: TRBJ1-1
D gene: -
V gene: TRBV7-9
CDR3 DNA: TGTGCCAGCAGCTTAGCGGGGGCCCTTGAAGCTTTCTTT
CDR3 protein: CASSLAGALEAFF

clone size: once
J gene: TRBJ1-5
D gene: -
V gene: TRBV19
CDR3 DNA: TGTGCCAGTACCACATGGGGGGGTGGCAATCAGCCCCAGCATTTT
CDR3 protein: CASTTWGGGNQPQHF

clone size: -
J gene: TRBJ2-7
D gene: -
V gene: TRBV7-8
CDR3 DNA: TGTGCCAGCAGCTACAGGGTTGTGCAGTACTTC
CDR3 protein: CASSYRVVQYF

clone size: -
J gene: TRBJ2-1
D gene: -
V gene: TRBV15
CDR3 DNA: TGTGCCACCAGCAGAGATGGAGGGGCCGAGACAGATGAGCAGTTCTTC
CDR3 protein: CATSRDGGAETDEQFF

clone size: -
J gene: TRBJ2-7
D gene: -
V gene: TRBV19
CDR3 DNA: TGTGCCAGTAGTACCAACTCCCAGGGAGAGCAGTACTTC
CDR3 protein: CASSTNSQGEQYF

clone size: -
J gene: TRBJ2-2
D gene: TRBD1
V gene: TRBV2
CDR3 DNA: TGTGCCAGCACCCGACAGGGCCAGGACACCGGGGAGCTGTTTTTT
CDR3 protein: CASTRQGQDTGELFF

clone size: few
J gene: TRBJ2-3
D gene: TRBD1
V gene: TRBV4-1
CDR3 DNA: TGCGCCAGCAGCCAAGTAGGGACAGGGGGCAGGACAGATACGCAGTATTTT
CDR3 protein: CASSQVGTGGRTDTQYF

clone size: -
J gene: TRBJ2-5
D gene: TRBD1
V gene: TRBV19
CDR3 DNA: TGTGCCAGTAGTCAGGGGGCCTCCTTAGGAGAGACCCAGTACTTC
CDR3 protein: CASSQGASLGETQYF

clone size: -
J gene: TRBJ2-5
D gene: -
V gene: TRBV18
CDR3 DNA: TGTGCCAGCTCACGGGAGTACCAAGAGACCCAGTACTTC
CDR3 protein: CASSREYQETQYF

clone size: -
J gene: TRBJ1-2
D gene: TRBD1
V gene: TRBV2
CDR3 DNA: TGTGCCAGCAGTGGAATAAAATCAGGGGGATTCGGCTACACCTTC
CDR3 protein: CASSGIKSGGFGYTF

clone size: few
J gene: TRBJ2-1
D gene: -
V gene: TRBV11-3
CDR3 DNA: TGTGCCAGCAGCTATCTGGAAGCGAACTACAATGAGCAGTTCTTC
CDR3 protein: CASSYLEANYNEQFF

clone size: -
J gene: TRBJ1-5
D gene: -
V gene: TRBV15
CDR3 DNA: TGTGCCACCAGCAGAGATCCAACAGGAGCTCAGCCCCAGCATTTT
CDR3 protein: CATSRDPTGAQPQHF

clone size: -
J gene: TRBJ2-2
D gene: -
V gene: TRBV10-3
CDR3 DNA: TGTGCCATCACTTCCCCGAACACCGGGGAGCTGTTTTTT
CDR3 protein: CAITSPNTGELFF

clone size: -
J gene: TRBJ1-1
D gene: -
V gene: TRBV3-1/TRBV3-2
CDR3 DNA: TGTGCCAGCAGCTCCCACGAAAACGGGGTTATAGCTGAAGCTTTCTTT
CDR3 protein: CASSSHENGVIAEAFF

clone size: -
J gene: TRBJ1-2
D gene: -
V gene: TRBV6-5
CDR3 DNA: TGTGCCAGCAGGGGGGGAGAGGGGATCGGTGGCTACACCTTC
CDR3 protein: CASRGGEGIGGYTF

clone size: -
J gene: TRBJ1-6
D gene: -
V gene: TRBV14
CDR3 DNA: TGTGCCAGCAGCCAAGATCGTCAGATTAATTCACCCCTCCACTTT
CDR3 protein: CASSQDRQINSPLHF

clone size: -
J gene: TRBJ1-6
D gene: TRBD1
V gene: TRBV23-1
CDR3 DNA: TGCGCCAGCAGTCAACCCTCTTGGGACAGCAATTCACCCCTCCACTTT
CDR3 protein: CASSQPSWDSNSPLHF

clone size: -
J gene: TRBJ2-7
D gene: -
V gene: TRBV19
CDR3 DNA: TGTGCCAGTAGTATAGTAACGGGATCCGAGCAGTACTTC
CDR3 protein: CASSIVTGSEQYF

clone size: -
J gene: TRBJ2-7
D gene: -
V gene: TRBV7-2
CDR3 DNA: TGTGCCAGCAGCTTAGGACCGGAGCGGCCGTACTTC
CDR3 protein: CASSLGPERPYF